The clone carrying this TCR beta chain was seen only a few times. The table came from immunoSEQ multiplex PCR; TCRdb's copy has only in-frame clones and leaves some out. Of 130,000 or so clones in the sample, roughly 84% were seen once. The record originates from a study of control samples from healthy donors and cancer patients. There are 14 residues in the CDR3. CDR1 LGHNA and CDR2 YNFKEQ come from the germline V gene. V lost 3 bases, J lost 6 bases, and 14 bases lay in between. This sequence originates from a man in his forties in good health. The J gene is TRBJ1-1, the V gene TRBV4-2, with a weak D call TRBD1 (5 bases). The sequenced material came from blood. CDR3 amino acids: CASSHSREGSEAFF. In nucleotides, the CDR3 is TGTGCCAGCAGCCATTCCAGGGAGGGGTCTGAAGCTTTCTTT.